A single sample is the source of the 15 T cell receptor beta chains below, sequenced in a study of tumor-infiltrating lymphocytes in primary liver carcinoma. Starting material for RNA and DNA co-extraction consisted of about 17-31 mg of unsorted bulk tissue. From roughly 500 ng total RNA, TCR beta cDNA was generated with a primer in the constant region. Construction of TCR beta libraries relied on three successive nested multiplex PCR rounds employing slightly modified ARM-PCR. Primers for the first two PCR rounds were TRBV1-TRBV30 forward primers and a C-beta reverse primer (about 9 cycles per round). TCRdb passed the multiplex PCR reads through MiXCR, listing each CDR3 protein once. The sample lists 80,000 or so distinct CDR3 sequences, 70% to 75% occurring once. Sequencing used liver tumor tissue from sampling region 4. The subset was: tumor region T4, right-lateral pole. These receptors were taken from an older woman with primary liver carcinoma and hepatitis B virus infection.

This clonotype came up many times. This CDR3 is CASSDGAGMGEQFF. CDR3 nucleotides: TGTGCCAGCAGTGACGGGGCGGGGATGGGTGAGCAGTTCTTC. The rearrangement uses TRBV6-4 and TRBJ2-1, with D tentatively TRBD2 (6 bases). In germline, CDR1 is MRHNA, CDR2 SNTAGT. CDR3 length equals 14 residues. The V gene lost 2 bases and the J gene lost 9 bases, with 14 bases spanning the gap.

As for this clonotype: The junction does not match germline at one end; this may be a read error. The chain employs TRBV2 and TRBJ1-5; D is perhaps TRBD1 (6 bases). Germline V gene sequence: CDR1 SNHLY, CDR2 FYNNEI. The CDR3 contains 15 residues. Here the CDR3 DNA reads TGTGTCAGCAGTCCTCAGGGGACTGGCAATCAGCCCCAGCATTTT. It codes for CVSSPQGTGNQPQHF.

This clonotype was counted at least ten times. This chain connects TRBV12-3 or TRBV12-4 to TRBJ2-7, with 10 bases fitting TRBD1. V shed 5 bases and J 2 bases; nucleotides not matched to a gene: 3. CDR3 size: 14 residues. The DNA of the CDR3 is TGTGCCAGCAGTAAAGGACAGGGGGCCTACGAGCAGTACTTC. Translating it yields CASSKGQGAYEQYF.

Many counts were recorded for this clonotype. This sequence joins TRBV28 and TRBJ2-2, with D uncertain. The CDR3 totals 13 residues. The V gene lost 3 bases and the J gene lost 6 bases, with 8 bases spanning the gap. The germline CDR1 and CDR2 sequences are MDHEN and SYDVKM. The CDR3 protein is CASSLGLPGELFF. CDR3 nucleotide sequence: TGTGCCAGCAGTTTGGGGTTGCCCGGGGAGCTGTTTTTT. The entire variable domain, with the rest obtained from reference TRBV28 and TRBJ2-2, is as follows: DVKVTQSSRYLVKRTGEKVFLECVQDMDHENMFWYRQDPGLGLRLIYFSYDVKMKEKGDIPEGYSVSREKKERFSLILESASTNQTSMYLCASSLGLPGELFFGEGSRLTVL.

The CDR3 DNA is TGTGCCAGCACTCCCATCCCACCAGGTAGCTACGAGCAGTACTTC. Translating gives CASTPIPPGSYEQYF. J is TRBJ2-7 and V is TRBV11-2; D ambiguous. Germline V gene data show CDR1 as SGHAT and CDR2 as FQNNGV. This CDR3 is built from 15 residues. V was cut by 7 bases and J by 3 bases, with 19 bases left in between.

Details on this clonotype: A much larger clone lies one base from this, so it may be a read error. The chain couples TRBV28 to TRBJ1-5; 7 positions match TRBD1. The CDR3 covers 14 residues. Germline CDR1 reads MDHEN; CDR2 reads SYDVKM. The DNA for the CDR3 is TGTGTCATCACGGGGACAGACCGCAATCAGCCCCAGCATTTT. Translated, it gives CVITGTDRNQPQHF.

This chain links TRBV29-1 with TRBJ1-5; 7 positions match TRBD1. The CDR3 has 14 amino acids. In germline, CDR1 is SQVTM, CDR2 ANQGSEA. The V segment lost 8 bases and the J segment 2 bases; nucleotides outside the gene matches: 9. The DNA for the CDR3 is TGCAGCATTTGTTTAGGACAGGGCAATCAGCCCCAGCATTTT. Translation gives CSICLGQGNQPQHF. Filled out from reference TRBV29-1 and TRBJ1-5, the complete variable domain reads SAVISQKPSRDICQRGTSLTIQCQVDSQVTMMFWYRQQPGQSLTLIATANQGSEATYESGFVIDKFPISRPNLTFSTLTVSNMSPEDSSIYLCSICLGQGNQPQHFGDGTRLSIL.

In regard to this clonotype: Mismatch with germline at one junction end may stem from a read error. This chain joins TRBV5-4 and TRBJ2-1; TRBD2 is a possible D gene (5 bases). The V gene's germline CDR1 is SGHNT and CDR2 YYREEE (reference sequence). CDR3 length: 15 residues. The CDR3 nucleotides are TGTACCAGGAGCCACCACGGGGTCTCCTACAATAAGCAGTTCTTC. As protein: CTRSHHGVSYNKQFF.

V and J are TRBV6-5 and TRBJ1-1, with no clear D. Trimming stripped 5 bases from V and 10 bases from J, with 20 bases between. The germline CDR1 and CDR2 sequences are MNHEY and SVGAGI. The CDR3 has 14 residues. CDR3 amino acids: CASSRFTRQGTAFF. CDR3 coding DNA: TGTGCCAGCAGTCGCTTTACCAGACAAGGTACAGCTTTCTTT.

As concerns this clonotype: This CDR3 is missing its conserved last phenylalanine or tryptophan, likely due to a read error. This chain links TRBV12-3 or TRBV12-4 with TRBJ2-6; 10 bases match TRBD1. This CDR3 is 17 amino acids long. The V and J ends lost 5 bases and 2 bases, in that order; junction bases with no gene match: 6. Here the CDR3 DNA reads TGTGCCAGCAGTCCGGGACAGGGGATCCCTGGGGCCAACGTCCTGACTTTG. It yields the protein CASSPGQGIPGANVLTL.

This sequence joins TRBV11-3 and TRBJ2-2, with a tentative D call TRBD2 (6 bases). The CDR3 runs to 17 residues. Germline CDR1 and CDR2: SGHNT and YENEEA. The DNA of the CDR3 is TGTACCAACAGCTTAGGCAGGCTAGCGCGAAACACCGGGGAGCTGTTTTTT. Translation gives CTNSLGRLARNTGELFF.

This chain links TRBV11-2 with TRBJ2-3; 9 bases map to TRBD1. This CDR3 comprises 13 residues. Per the germline V gene, CDR1 is SGHAT and CDR2 is FQNNGV. CDR3 sequence reads: CLRRRDRADTQYF. In DNA, the CDR3 is TGTCTCAGAAGGAGGGACAGGGCAGATACGCAGTATTTT.

In regard to this clonotype: This may arise from a read error, as a much more abundant clone is one base away. J is TRBJ2-3 and V is TRBV6-1; D is possibly TRBD1 (6 bases). CDR3 length: 14 residues. Looked up from germline, CDR1 is MNHNS and CDR2 is SASEGT. Written as DNA, the CDR3 is TGTGTCAGCAGTGGGGCAGGGGCGGCAGATACGCAGTATTTT. The encoded protein is CVSSGAGAADTQYF.

On this clonotype: As the CDR3 is not closed by the conserved phenylalanine or tryptophan, this likely results from a read error. V gene TRBV6-1 combines with J gene TRBJ2-3; TRBD2 matches at 8 bases. The CDR3 sequence is 16 residues long. V shed 3 bases, J shed 4 bases, and the junction held 9 bases outside the gene matches. The V gene's germline CDR1 is MNHNS and CDR2 SASEGT. CDR3 sequence reads: CASSEILAGGSDTQYI. In nucleotides, the CDR3 is TGTGCCAGCAGTGAGATCCTAGCGGGTGGCTCAGATACGCAGTATATT.

This clonotype has more than one count but fewer than ten. The junction departs from the called germline gene at one end, perhaps through a read error. V gene TRBV14 combines with J gene TRBJ1-1; D is unresolved. This CDR3 contains 14 residues. The germline V gene has CDR1 SGHDN and CDR2 FVKESK. The DNA of the CDR3 is TGTGCCAGCAACCAAGGTCTCCGGAACGCTGAAGCTTTCTTT. Translation gives CASNQGLRNAEAFF.